The rows below give T cell receptor beta chains drawn from one sample of a study of blood T cell repertoires in COVID-19. The method was immunoSEQ multiplex PCR; TCRdb's version includes in-frame clones alone and lacks a portion of them. The sample consists of around 100,000 clones, less than 90% of them appearing once. Sequencing used peripheral blood. The receptors were sampled from a human donor in a cohort sampled during active COVID-19. The CDR3 runs from the conserved cysteine through the conserved F or W. The D gene is left open where the match is weak. Some rows mark clone size as missing; the rest say once, few, many or name a class of expanded clone.

abundance	j_gene	v_gene	d_gene	CDR3nt	CDR3aa
-	TRBJ1-3	TRBV28	TRBD1	TGTGCCAGCAGTTCGGGAGGGACAGGGTTTTCCATATATTTT	CASSSGGTGFSIYF
-	TRBJ1-1	TRBV28	TRBD1	TGTGCCAGTCAAGGGGGCTACAACACTGAAGCTTTCTTT	CASQGGYNTEAFF
-	TRBJ2-5	TRBV7-9	-	TGTGCCAGCAGCATACAAGAGACCCAGTACTTC	CASSIQETQYF
-	TRBJ2-5	TRBV2	TRBD2	TGTGCCAGCAGTGATCCTAGCGGGGGGGCGAGGGAGACCCAGTACTTC	CASSDPSGGARETQYF
-	TRBJ1-5	TRBV12-3/TRBV12-4	-	TGTGCCATCACTGCTATTCCTCAGCCCCAGCATTTT	CAITAIPQPQHF
-	TRBJ2-3	TRBV5-4	TRBD2	TGTGCCAGCAGCCAAGCCGGGACTAGCGGGATAGATACGCAGTATTTT	CASSQAGTSGIDTQYF
-	TRBJ1-2	TRBV25-1	TRBD1	TGTGCCAGCAGGCCAACAGGGGGGTTAAACTATGGCTACACCTTC	CASRPTGGLNYGYTF
-	TRBJ2-5	TRBV15	-	TGTGCCACCAGCAGGGCCCACCAGGGCGCGGAGACCCAGTACTTC	CATSRAHQGAETQYF
-	TRBJ2-7	TRBV7-9	-	TGTGCCAGCAGCTCACAAACAGGCGCCTACGAGCAGTACTTC	CASSSQTGAYEQYF
-	TRBJ2-1	TRBV11-3	TRBD1	TGTGCCAGCAGCTTAGATGGGCAGGGGGCGCAGGCTGAGCAGTTCTTC	CASSLDGQGAQAEQFF
-	TRBJ2-7	TRBV28	TRBD1	TGTGCCAGCACCCCCCGGGACAGGGGGTACGAGCAGTACTTC	CASTPRDRGYEQYF
-	TRBJ2-1	TRBV3-1/TRBV3-2	-	TGTGCCAGCAGCCAAGGGGTGGGAGGTTTCAATGAGCAGTTCTTC	CASSQGVGGFNEQFF
-	TRBJ1-3	TRBV4-3	-	TGCGCCAGCAGCCAAGACAGTTCTGAAAACACCATATATTTT	CASSQDSSENTIYF
-	TRBJ2-1	TRBV13	TRBD2	TGTGCCAGCAGCAACCTACTAGCGGGAGCCTACAATGAGCAGTTCTTC	CASSNLLAGAYNEQFF
-	TRBJ2-3	TRBV7-9	TRBD2	TGTGCCAGCAGCCGCCACATAGCGGGAGAGGGCACAGATACGCAGTATTTT	CASSRHIAGEGTDTQYF
-	TRBJ1-2	TRBV19	TRBD1	TGTGCCAGTAGTACGGGACAGGGACCCTATGGCTACACCTTC	CASSTGQGPYGYTF
-	TRBJ1-1	TRBV6-2/TRBV6-3	TRBD1	TGTGCCAGCAGTAACAGGGGTGGGAACACTGAAGCTTTCTTT	CASSNRGGNTEAFF
-	TRBJ2-1	TRBV7-9	TRBD1	TGTGCCAGCAGCGGTGATTTCCGGGACAGCGCCTACAATGAGCAGTTCTTC	CASSGDFRDSAYNEQFF
-	TRBJ2-3	TRBV4-3	-	TGCGCCAGCAGCCAAGATTCCCGGGCCCGAGGGACAGATACGCAGTATTTT	CASSQDSRARGTDTQYF
-	TRBJ2-1	TRBV30	TRBD2	TGTGCCTGGAGCCGGTTAATGACTAGCGGGGATTACAATGAGCAGTTCTTC	CAWSRLMTSGDYNEQFF
-	TRBJ1-2	TRBV9	-	TGTGCCAGCAGCGTAAGGGACTACACCCACTATGGCTACACCTTC	CASSVRDYTHYGYTF
-	TRBJ2-1	TRBV6-4	-	TGTGCCAGCAGTGACTCCTATGGCTCCTACAATGAGCAGTTCTTC	CASSDSYGSYNEQFF
-	TRBJ2-7	TRBV7-6	-	TGTGCCAGCAGCCGAGACAGGACCCGCTCCTACGAGCAGTACTTC	CASSRDRTRSYEQYF
few	TRBJ1-5	TRBV2	-	TGTGCCAGCAGTGATGGTGGCCAGCCCCAGCATTTT	CASSDGGQPQHF
-	TRBJ2-7	TRBV5-6	-	TGTGCCAGCAGCTTCGCCGAGACCTACGAGCAGTACTTC	CASSFAETYEQYF
-	TRBJ2-3	TRBV10-3	TRBD2	TGTGCCATCAGGGAATCGGGGGGGCCGACAGATACGCAGTATTTT	CAIRESGGPTDTQYF
-	TRBJ2-3	TRBV3-1/TRBV3-2	-	TGTGCCAGCAGCTCAGGCTACCGCACAGATACGCAGTATTTT	CASSSGYRTDTQYF
-	TRBJ1-1	TRBV15	-	TGTGCCACCAGCAGAGATCTTTTTCTAGCTTTCTTT	CATSRDLFLAFF
-	TRBJ1-1	TRBV12-3/TRBV12-4	-	TGTGCCAGCAGTTTAGGGTTACTTGGAGCTTTCTTT	CASSLGLLGAFF
-	TRBJ2-3	TRBV2	-	TGTGCCAGCAGTTCGGGACTGCCTAGCACAGATACGCAGTATTTT	CASSSGLPSTDTQYF
-	TRBJ2-1	TRBV21-1	-	TGTGCCAGCAGCAAAAAGTGGACTGGCTACAATGAGCAGTTCTTC	CASSKKWTGYNEQFF
-	TRBJ2-7	TRBV15	TRBD1	TGTGCCACCAGCGGCCGGGACAGGGCGTTCTACGAGCAGTACTTC	CATSGRDRAFYEQYF
few	TRBJ2-3	TRBV13	TRBD1	TGTGCCAGCAGCTCACGTGGGACAGGGGGGTCAGATACGCAGTATTTT	CASSSRGTGGSDTQYF
once	TRBJ2-7	TRBV9	TRBD2	TGTGCCAGCAGCGTAGCTACTAGCGGGAGCGAGCAGTACTTC	CASSVATSGSEQYF
few	TRBJ1-2	TRBV12-5	-	TGTGCTAGTGGTTTGGTACCCAGGGGCGGCTACACCTTC	CASGLVPRGGYTF
-	TRBJ1-5	TRBV7-8	-	TGTGCCAGCAGCTTAGTTCGGGGAGGCGGTCAGCCCCAGCATTTT	CASSLVRGGGQPQHF
-	TRBJ2-2	TRBV4-3	TRBD1	TGCGCCAGCAGCCAAGTTCCGGGACAGGGGGCCGGGGAGCTGTTTTTT	CASSQVPGQGAGELFF
-	TRBJ2-5	TRBV21-1	-	TGTGCCAGCAGCACCCCGAAGAGGAGGGAGACCCAGTACTTC	CASSTPKRRETQYF
-	TRBJ2-5	TRBV18	TRBD1	TGTGCCAGCTCACCACTTGTAGTCCGAGGGACAGGGAATGTTGTGGAGACCCAGTACTTC	CASSPLVVRGTGNVVETQYF
once	TRBJ2-3	TRBV4-1	TRBD1	TGCGCCAGCAGCCAACGAGAAGGGACAGTCGGGGATACGCAGTATTTT	CASSQREGTVGDTQYF
-	TRBJ2-2	TRBV7-2	TRBD2	TGTGCCAGCAGCCCGGGACTAGCGGCAACCGGGGAGCTGTTTTTT	CASSPGLAATGELFF
-	TRBJ2-3	TRBV4-1	-	TGCGCCAGCAGCAACGGGCGGGGGCTCAACACAGATACGCAGTATTTT	CASSNGRGLNTDTQYF
-	TRBJ1-4	TRBV15	-	TGTGCCACCAGGATTTTCGGCAGGGGCAATGAAAAACTGTTTTTT	CATRIFGRGNEKLFF
-	TRBJ2-1	TRBV6-1	TRBD2	TGTGCCAGCAGTGTAATTAGAGCGGGGGGATCGATGAATGAGCAGTTCTTC	CASSVIRAGGSMNEQFF
-	TRBJ2-2	TRBV7-3	-	TGTGCCAGCAGACCCGAGTACAGCACCGGGGAGCTGTTTTTT	CASRPEYSTGELFF
-	TRBJ2-6	TRBV7-3	-	TGTGCCAGCAGTTTAGGGCACTCTGGGGCCAACGTCCTGACTTTC	CASSLGHSGANVLTF
-	TRBJ2-1	TRBV27	-	TGTGCCAGCGGCCCCCGGGACAACTTATACAATGAGCAGTTCTTC	CASGPRDNLYNEQFF
-	TRBJ2-7	TRBV2	TRBD2	TGTGCCAGCGGGAGGACTAGCGGTCCGACCTACGAGCAGTACTTC	CASGRTSGPTYEQYF
-	TRBJ2-7	TRBV5-4	TRBD1	TGTGCCAGCAGTCGATCAGGGGGCAAATCCTACGAGCAGTACTTC	CASSRSGGKSYEQYF
-	TRBJ2-1	TRBV9	-	TGTGCCAGCAGCGTAGAAGCGATACCCTACAATGAGCAGTTCTTC	CASSVEAIPYNEQFF
once	TRBJ2-3	TRBV19	TRBD2	TGTGCCAGTAGTAGAGAGGGGACTAGCGGGGGCACAGATACGCAGTATTTT	CASSREGTSGGTDTQYF
-	TRBJ2-3	TRBV3-1/TRBV3-2	TRBD1	TGTGCCAGCAAAGCAGGGGGCTCTAGCACAGATACGCAGTATTTT	CASKAGGSSTDTQYF
few	TRBJ2-3	TRBV9	-	TGTGCCAGCAGCGTGCGCGGTAGTAAAACAGATACGCAGTATTTT	CASSVRGSKTDTQYF